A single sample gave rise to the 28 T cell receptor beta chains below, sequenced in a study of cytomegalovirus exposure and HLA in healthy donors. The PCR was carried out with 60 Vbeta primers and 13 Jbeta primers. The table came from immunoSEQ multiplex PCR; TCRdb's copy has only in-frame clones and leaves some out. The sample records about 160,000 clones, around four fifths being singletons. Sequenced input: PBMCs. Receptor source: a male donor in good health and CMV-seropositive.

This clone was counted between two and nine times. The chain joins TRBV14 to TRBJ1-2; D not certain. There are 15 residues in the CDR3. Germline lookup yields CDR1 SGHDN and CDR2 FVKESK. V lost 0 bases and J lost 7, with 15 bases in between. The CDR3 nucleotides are TGTGCCAGCAGCCAAGATCGGCCGCCAGGCATTGGCTACACCTTC. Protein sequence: CASSQDRPPGIGYTF.

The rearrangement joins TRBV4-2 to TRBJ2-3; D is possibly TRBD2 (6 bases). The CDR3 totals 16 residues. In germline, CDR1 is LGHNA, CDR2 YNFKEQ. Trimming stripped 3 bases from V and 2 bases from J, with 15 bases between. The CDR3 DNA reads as TGTGCCAGCAGCCATTTGGGGGGACGTGCCACAGATACGCAGTATTTT. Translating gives CASSHLGGRATDTQYF.

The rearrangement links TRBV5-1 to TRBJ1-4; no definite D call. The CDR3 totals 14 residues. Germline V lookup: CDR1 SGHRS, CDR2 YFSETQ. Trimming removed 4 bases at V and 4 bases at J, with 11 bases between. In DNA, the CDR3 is TGCGCCAGCAGCACAGACGGCTTTAATGAAAAACTGTTTTTT. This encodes CASSTDGFNEKLFF. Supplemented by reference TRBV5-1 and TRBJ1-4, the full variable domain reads KAGVTQTPRYLIKTRGQQVTLSCSPISGHRSVSWYQQTPGQGLQFLFEYFSETQRNKGNFPGRFSGRQFSNSRSEMNVSTLELGDSALYLCASSTDGFNEKLFFGSGTQLSVL.

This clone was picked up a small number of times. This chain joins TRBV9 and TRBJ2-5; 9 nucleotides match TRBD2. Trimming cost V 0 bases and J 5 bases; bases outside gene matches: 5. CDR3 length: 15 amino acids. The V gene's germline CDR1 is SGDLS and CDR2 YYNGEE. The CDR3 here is CASSVDSGGAETQYF. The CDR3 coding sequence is TGTGCCAGCAGCGTAGATAGCGGGGGCGCGGAGACCCAGTACTTC.

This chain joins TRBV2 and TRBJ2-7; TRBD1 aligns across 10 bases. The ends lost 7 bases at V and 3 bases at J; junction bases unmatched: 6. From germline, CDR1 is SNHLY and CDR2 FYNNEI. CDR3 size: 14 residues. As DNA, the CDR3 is TGTGCCAGCATGCTCCGGGACAGGGGCTACGAGCAGTACTTC. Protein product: CASMLRDRGYEQYF. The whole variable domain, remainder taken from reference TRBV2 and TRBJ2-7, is EPEVTQTPSHQVTQMGQEVILRCVPISNHLYFYWYRQILGQKVEFLVSFYNNEISEKSEIFDDQFSVERPDGSNFTLKIRSTKLEDSAMYFCASMLRDRGYEQYFGPGTRLTVT.

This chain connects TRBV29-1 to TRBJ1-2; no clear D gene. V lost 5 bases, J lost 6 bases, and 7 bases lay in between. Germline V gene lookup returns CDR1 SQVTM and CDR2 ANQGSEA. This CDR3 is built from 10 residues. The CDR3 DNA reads TGCAGCGTTCAGGAAGATGGCTACACCTTC. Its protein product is CSVQEDGYTF.

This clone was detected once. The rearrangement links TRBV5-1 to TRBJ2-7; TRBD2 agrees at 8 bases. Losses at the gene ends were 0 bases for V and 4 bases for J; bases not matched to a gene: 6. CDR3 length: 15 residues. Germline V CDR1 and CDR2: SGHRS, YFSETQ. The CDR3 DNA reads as TGCGCCAGCAGCTTGGCACCCGGGACTAGATACGAGCAGTACTTC. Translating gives CASSLAPGTRYEQYF.

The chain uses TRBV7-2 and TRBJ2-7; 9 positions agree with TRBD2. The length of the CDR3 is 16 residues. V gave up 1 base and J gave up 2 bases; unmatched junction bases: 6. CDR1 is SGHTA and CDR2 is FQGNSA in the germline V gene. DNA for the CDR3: TGTGCCAGCAGCTTAGTTGCGGGGGGGAGCGCCTACGAGCAGTACTTC. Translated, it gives CASSLVAGGSAYEQYF.

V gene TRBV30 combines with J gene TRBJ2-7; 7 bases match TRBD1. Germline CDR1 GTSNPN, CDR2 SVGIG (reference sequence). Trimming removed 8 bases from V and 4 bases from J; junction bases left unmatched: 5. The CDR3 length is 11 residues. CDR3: CAADRAYEQYF. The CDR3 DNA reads TGTGCCGCCGACAGGGCTTACGAGCAGTACTTC.

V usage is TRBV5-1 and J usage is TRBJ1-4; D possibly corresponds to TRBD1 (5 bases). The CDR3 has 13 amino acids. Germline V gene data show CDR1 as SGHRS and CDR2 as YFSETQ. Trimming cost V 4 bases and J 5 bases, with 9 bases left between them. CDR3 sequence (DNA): TGCGCCAGCAGCCGGGGGGAGAATGAAAAACTGTTTTTT. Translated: CASSRGENEKLFF.

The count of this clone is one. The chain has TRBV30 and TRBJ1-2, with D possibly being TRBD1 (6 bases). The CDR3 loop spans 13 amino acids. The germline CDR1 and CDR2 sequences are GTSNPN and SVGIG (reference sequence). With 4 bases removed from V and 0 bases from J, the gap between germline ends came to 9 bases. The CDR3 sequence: CAWNRVSNYGYTF. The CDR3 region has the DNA TGTGCCTGGAACAGGGTCTCTAACTATGGCTACACCTTC.

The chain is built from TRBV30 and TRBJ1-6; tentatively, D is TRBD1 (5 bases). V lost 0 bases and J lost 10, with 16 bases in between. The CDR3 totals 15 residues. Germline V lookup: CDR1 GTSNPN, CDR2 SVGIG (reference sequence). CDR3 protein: CAWSVEGFIGSPLHF. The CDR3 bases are TGTGCCTGGAGTGTGGAGGGGTTCATAGGGTCACCCCTCCACTTT.

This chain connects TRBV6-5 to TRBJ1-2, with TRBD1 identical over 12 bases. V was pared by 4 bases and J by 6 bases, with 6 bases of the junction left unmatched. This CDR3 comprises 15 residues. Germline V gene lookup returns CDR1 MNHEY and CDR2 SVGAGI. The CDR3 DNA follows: TGTGCCAGCAGTTGGGGACAGGGGGCTGTGGATGGCTACACCTTC. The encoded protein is CASSWGQGAVDGYTF.

CDR3 loop: CASSTLTGQAHSPLHF. CDR3 coding DNA: TGTGCCAGCAGCACACTCACGGGACAGGCCCATTCACCCCTCCACTTT. The chain combines TRBV7-8 with TRBJ1-6; 8 positions match TRBD1. V trimming: 5 bases; J trimming: 8 bases; junction bases outside the gene matches: 11. This CDR3 contains 16 residues. Germline V lookup: CDR1 SGHVS, CDR2 FQNEAQ.

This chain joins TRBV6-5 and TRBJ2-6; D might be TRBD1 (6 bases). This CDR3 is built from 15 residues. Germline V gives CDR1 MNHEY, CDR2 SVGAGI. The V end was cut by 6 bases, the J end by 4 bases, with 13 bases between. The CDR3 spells CASSLRGSGANVLTF. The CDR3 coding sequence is TGTGCCAGCAGCTTAAGGGGGTCAGGGGCCAACGTCCTGACTTTC.

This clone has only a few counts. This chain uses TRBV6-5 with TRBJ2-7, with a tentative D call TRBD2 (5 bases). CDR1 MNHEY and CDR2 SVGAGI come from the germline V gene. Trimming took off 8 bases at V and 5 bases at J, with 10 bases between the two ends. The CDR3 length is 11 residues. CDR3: CASRTEDEQYF. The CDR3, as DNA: TGTGCCAGCCGAACGGAGGACGAGCAGTACTTC.

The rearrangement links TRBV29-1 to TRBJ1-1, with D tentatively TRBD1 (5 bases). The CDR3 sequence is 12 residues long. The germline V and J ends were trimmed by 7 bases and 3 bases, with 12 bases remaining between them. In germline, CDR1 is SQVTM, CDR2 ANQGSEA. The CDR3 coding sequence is TGCAGCGCGGGGCCGGGGGACACTGAAGCTTTCTTT. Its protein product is CSAGPGDTEAFF.

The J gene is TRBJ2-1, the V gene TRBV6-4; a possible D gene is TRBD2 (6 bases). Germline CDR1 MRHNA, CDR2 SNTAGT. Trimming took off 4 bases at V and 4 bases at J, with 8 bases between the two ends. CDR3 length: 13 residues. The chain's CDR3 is CASSAGTYNEQFF. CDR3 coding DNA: TGTGCCAGCAGTGCGGGGACTTACAATGAGCAGTTCTTC.

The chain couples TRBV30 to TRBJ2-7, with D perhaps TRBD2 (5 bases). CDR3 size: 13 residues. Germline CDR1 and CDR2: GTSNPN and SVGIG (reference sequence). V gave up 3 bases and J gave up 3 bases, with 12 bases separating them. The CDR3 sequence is CAWSPIRDYEQYF. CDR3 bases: TGTGCCTGGAGCCCAATACGGGACTACGAGCAGTACTTC.

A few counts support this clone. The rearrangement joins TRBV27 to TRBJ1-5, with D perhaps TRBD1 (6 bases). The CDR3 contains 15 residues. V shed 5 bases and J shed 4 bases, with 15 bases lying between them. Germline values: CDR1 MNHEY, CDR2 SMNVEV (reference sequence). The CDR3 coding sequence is TGTGCCAGCAGTCTCTCAGCCGACAGGAATCAGCCCCAGCATTTT. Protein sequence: CASSLSADRNQPQHF.

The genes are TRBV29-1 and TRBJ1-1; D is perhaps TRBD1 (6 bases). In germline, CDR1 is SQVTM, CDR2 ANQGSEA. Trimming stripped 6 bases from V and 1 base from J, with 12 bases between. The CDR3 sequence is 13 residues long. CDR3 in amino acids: CSVPGQTNTEAFF. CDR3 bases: TGCAGCGTCCCTGGACAGACGAACACTGAAGCTTTCTTT. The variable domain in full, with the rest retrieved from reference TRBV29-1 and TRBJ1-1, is SAVISQKPSRDICQRGTSLTIQCQVDSQVTMMFWYRQQPGQSLTLIATANQGSEATYESGFVIDKFPISRPNLTFSTLTVSNMSPEDSSIYLCSVPGQTNTEAFFGQGTRLTVV.

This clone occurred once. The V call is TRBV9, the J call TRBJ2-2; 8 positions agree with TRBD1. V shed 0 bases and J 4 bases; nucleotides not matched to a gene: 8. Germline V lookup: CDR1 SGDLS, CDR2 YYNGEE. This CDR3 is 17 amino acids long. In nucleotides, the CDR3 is TGTGCCAGCAGCGTAGCGCGGCAGGGGGCCGTCACCGGGGAGCTGTTTTTT. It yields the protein CASSVARQGAVTGELFF.

The CDR3 bases are TGTGCCAGCAGTCGTGTAGCTAACTATGGCTACACCTTC. It encodes CASSRVANYGYTF. The chain is built from TRBV6-1 and TRBJ1-2; D remains unclear. CDR1 and CDR2 (germline): MNHNS, SASEGT. This CDR3 comprises 13 residues. V was shortened by 5 bases and J by 0 bases, with 7 bases between the two germline ends.

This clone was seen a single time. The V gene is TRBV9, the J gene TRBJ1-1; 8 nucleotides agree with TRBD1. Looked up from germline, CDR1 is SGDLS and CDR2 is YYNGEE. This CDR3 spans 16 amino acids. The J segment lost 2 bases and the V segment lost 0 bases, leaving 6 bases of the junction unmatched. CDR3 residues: CASSVGQGALNTEAFF. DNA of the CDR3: TGTGCCAGCAGCGTAGGTCAGGGGGCCCTTAACACTGAAGCTTTCTTT.

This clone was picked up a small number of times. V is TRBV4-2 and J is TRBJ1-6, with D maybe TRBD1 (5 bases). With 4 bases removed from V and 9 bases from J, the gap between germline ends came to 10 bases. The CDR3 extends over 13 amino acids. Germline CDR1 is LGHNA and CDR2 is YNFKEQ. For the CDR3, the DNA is TGTGCCAGCAGCCGGACAAGGGTTTCACCCCTCCACTTT. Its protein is CASSRTRVSPLHF.

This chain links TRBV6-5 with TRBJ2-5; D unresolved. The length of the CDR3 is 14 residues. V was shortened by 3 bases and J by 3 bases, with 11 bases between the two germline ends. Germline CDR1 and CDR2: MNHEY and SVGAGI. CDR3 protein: CASSYSLYEETQYF. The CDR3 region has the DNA TGTGCCAGCAGTTATTCACTATATGAAGAGACCCAGTACTTC.

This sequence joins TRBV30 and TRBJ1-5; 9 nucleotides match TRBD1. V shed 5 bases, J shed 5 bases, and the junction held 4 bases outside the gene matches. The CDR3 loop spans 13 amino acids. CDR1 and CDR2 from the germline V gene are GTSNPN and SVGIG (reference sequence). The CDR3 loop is CAWGDRVDQPQHF. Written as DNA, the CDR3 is TGTGCCTGGGGGGACAGGGTAGATCAGCCCCAGCATTTT.

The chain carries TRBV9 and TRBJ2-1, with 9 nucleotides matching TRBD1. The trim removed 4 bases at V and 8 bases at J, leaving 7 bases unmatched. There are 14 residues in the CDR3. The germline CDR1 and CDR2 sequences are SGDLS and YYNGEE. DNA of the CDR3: TGTGCCAGCAGCCCCCAACAGGGGGCCGATGAGCAGTTCTTC. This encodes CASSPQQGADEQFF.